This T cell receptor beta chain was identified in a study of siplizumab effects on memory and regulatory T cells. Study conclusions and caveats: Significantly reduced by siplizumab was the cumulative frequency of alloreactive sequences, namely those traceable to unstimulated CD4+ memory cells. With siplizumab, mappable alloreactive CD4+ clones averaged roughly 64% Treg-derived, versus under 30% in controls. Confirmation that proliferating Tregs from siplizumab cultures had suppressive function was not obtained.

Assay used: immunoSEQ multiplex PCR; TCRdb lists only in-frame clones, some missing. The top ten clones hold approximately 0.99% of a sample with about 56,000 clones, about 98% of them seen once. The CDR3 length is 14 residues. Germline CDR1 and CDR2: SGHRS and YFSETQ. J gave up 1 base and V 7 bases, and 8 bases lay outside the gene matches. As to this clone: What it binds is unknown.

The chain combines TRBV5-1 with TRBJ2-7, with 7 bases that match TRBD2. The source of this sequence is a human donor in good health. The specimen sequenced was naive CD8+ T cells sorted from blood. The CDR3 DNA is TGCGCCAGCGGGGACGCTAGCGGTTCCTACGAGCAGTACTTC. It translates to CASGDASGSYEQYF.